This T cell receptor beta chain was sequenced for a study of glioma-infiltrating T cells after dendritic cell vaccination. Study-level background: Dendritic cell vaccination trial patients had either newly diagnosed or recurrent glioblastoma. Dendritic cell vaccine was injected intradermally three times, biweekly.

The time point: after dendritic cell vaccination, including at tumor progression/relapse. This CDR3 comprises 15 residues. CDR1 and CDR2 from the germline V gene are LGHNA and YNFKEQ. V shed 1 base and J 4 bases; nucleotides not matched to a gene: 6. The data were produced by immunoSEQ multiplex PCR, yet TCRdb's version contains in-frame clones alone and is incomplete. The sample has about 90,000 clones; 75% to 90% are singletons. The sequencing used blood, collected after dendritic cell vaccination. The receptor was derived from a human donor with glioblastoma. J is TRBJ1-1 and V is TRBV4-2; 7 bases are shared with TRBD1. The chain's CDR3 is CASSQGAQGGTEAFF. In nucleotides, the CDR3 is TGTGCCAGCAGCCAAGGGGCCCAGGGGGGCACTGAAGCTTTCTTT.